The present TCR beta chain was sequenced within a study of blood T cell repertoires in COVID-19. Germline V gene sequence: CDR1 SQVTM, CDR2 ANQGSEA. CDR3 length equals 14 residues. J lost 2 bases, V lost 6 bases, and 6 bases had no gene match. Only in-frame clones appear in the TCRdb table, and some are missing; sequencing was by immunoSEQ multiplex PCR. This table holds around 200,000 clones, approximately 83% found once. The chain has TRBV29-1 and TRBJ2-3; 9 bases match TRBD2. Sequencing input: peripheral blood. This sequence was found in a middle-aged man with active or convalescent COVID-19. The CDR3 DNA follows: TGCAGCGTAGTGGGCGGGGGGGCCACAGATACGCAGTATTTT. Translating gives CSVVGGGATDTQYF.